One and the same sample provided the 32 T cell receptor beta chains below, sequenced in a study of blood T cell repertoires in COVID-19. Using immunoSEQ multiplex PCR, the repertoire was profiled, and TCRdb retains in-frame clones only, with some absent. This table holds roughly 200,000 clones, about 86% found once. The specimen sequenced was peripheral blood. The receptors here all came from a young man with active or convalescent COVID-19.

The chain carries TRBV6-5 and TRBJ2-7, with TRBD2 matching 10 bases. This CDR3 contains 15 residues. V was clipped by 6 bases and J by 5 bases; unmatched bases: 10. The germline gives CDR1 MNHEY, CDR2 SVGAGI. The CDR3 DNA follows: TGTGCCAGCAGCAAAGCTAGCGGGAGTAGCAACGAGCAGTACTTC. Translated: CASSKASGSSNEQYF.

The V and J genes are TRBV5-5 and TRBJ2-1; 14 bases are shared with TRBD2. This CDR3 has 17 amino acids. The J segment lost 6 bases and the V segment lost 4 bases, leaving 9 bases of the junction unmatched. The V gene's germline CDR1 is SGHKS and CDR2 YYEKEE (reference sequence). The CDR3 reads CASSPGLTSGRANEQFF. CDR3 coding DNA: TGTGCCAGCAGCCCTGGATTGACTAGCGGGAGGGCCAATGAGCAGTTCTTC.

The rearrangement links TRBV28 to TRBJ2-7; TRBD2 is a possible D gene (6 bases). V lost 5 bases to trimming and J lost 1 base, with 18 bases between them. The germline V gene encodes CDR1 MDHEN and CDR2 SYDVKM. This CDR3 contains 16 residues. CDR3 bases: TGTGCCAGCAGTGTTAGCGGTAGGGCCCTGTCCTACGAGCAGTACTTC. This encodes CASSVSGRALSYEQYF.

The chain couples TRBV18 to TRBJ2-1; the match to TRBD2 covers 14 bases. CDR3 length equals 16 residues. CDR1 is KGHSH, CDR2 LQKENI, per germline. Trimming took 3 bases from V and 9 from J; bases not matched to a gene: 7. CDR3 nucleotide sequence: TGTGCCAGCTCACCTCCGGGACTAGCGGGAGTAGCTGAGCAGTTCTTC. This gives the protein CASSPPGLAGVAEQFF. Based on the CDR3 plus reference TRBV18 and TRBJ2-1, the full variable domain is NAGVMQNPRHLVRRRGQEARLRCSPMKGHSHVYWYRQLPEEGLKFMVYLQKENIIDESGMPKERFSAEFPKEGPSILRIQQVVRGDSAAYFCASSPPGLAGVAEQFFGPGTRLTVL.

This clone has a handful of counts. J is TRBJ2-6 and V is TRBV5-1, with no clear D. The CDR3 runs to 15 residues. Germline V CDR1 and CDR2: SGHRS, YFSETQ. The V gene lost 0 bases and the J gene lost 2 bases, with 6 bases spanning the gap. The CDR3 region has the DNA TGCGCCAGCAGCTTGGGCGCGCCTGGGGCCAACGTCCTGACTTTC. Translation: CASSLGAPGANVLTF.

This chain uses TRBV4-1 with TRBJ2-5; 8 bases map to TRBD1. The V gene end was trimmed by 1 base and the J gene end by 5 bases; junction bases not matched to a gene: 9. The CDR3 loop spans 16 amino acids. Germline V CDR1 and CDR2: MGHRA, YSYEKL. CDR3 loop: CASSQGPDRDWETQYF. The CDR3 bases are TGCGCCAGCAGCCAAGGTCCGGACAGGGATTGGGAGACCCAGTACTTC.

The rearrangement links TRBV19 to TRBJ2-5; 12 nucleotides agree with TRBD2. The germline gives CDR1 LNHDA, CDR2 SQIVND (reference sequence). The CDR3 is 16 amino acids. V gave up 5 bases and J gave up 5 bases; unmatched junction bases: 9. Here the CDR3 DNA reads TGTGCCAGTAGTGTTTCTAGCGGGAGGGCCGGGGAGACCCAGTACTTC. It codes for CASSVSSGRAGETQYF. Combining the CDR3 with reference TRBV19 and TRBJ2-5 gives the whole variable domain DGGITQSPKYLFRKEGQNVTLSCEQNLNHDAMYWYRQDPGQGLRLIYYSQIVNDFQKGDIAEGYSVSREKKESFPLTVTSAQKNPTAFYLCASSVSSGRAGETQYFGPGTRLLVL.

The rearrangement joins TRBV11-2 to TRBJ2-3; 8 bases are a match to TRBD2. Per the germline V gene, CDR1 is SGHAT and CDR2 is FQNNGV. The V segment lost 4 bases and the J segment 0 bases; nucleotides outside the gene matches: 6. The length of the CDR3 is 16 residues. CDR3 protein: CASSSGLGKSTDTQYF. The DNA of the CDR3 is TGTGCCAGCAGCTCGGGACTAGGGAAAAGCACAGATACGCAGTATTTT.

The V gene is TRBV19, the J gene TRBJ2-7; possibly TRBD1 for D (6 bases). From germline, CDR1 is LNHDA and CDR2 SQIVND (reference sequence). The CDR3 extends over 16 amino acids. Trimming shortened V by 3 bases and J by 0 bases, and 15 bases separated the two germline ends. The chain's CDR3 is CASSMAGTPGSYEQYF. The DNA of the CDR3 is TGTGCCAGTAGTATGGCCGGGACACCGGGCTCCTACGAGCAGTACTTC.

The rearrangement uses TRBV27 and TRBJ2-7, with D perhaps matching TRBD2 (7 bases). Per the germline V gene, CDR1 is MNHEY and CDR2 is SMNVEV (reference sequence). V lost 2 bases to trimming and J lost 4 bases, with 15 bases between them. The CDR3 runs to 15 residues. The CDR3 reads CASSLRGGAQYEQYF. The CDR3 DNA is TGTGCCAGCAGTTTAAGGGGGGGGGCCCAATACGAGCAGTACTTC.

The V gene is TRBV3-1 (or the pseudogene TRBV3-2), the J gene TRBJ2-5; the match to TRBD2 covers 12 bases. Unmatched junction bases numbered 15, after V lost 0 bases and J lost 4 bases. The CDR3 runs 20 residues. Germline V gene data show CDR1 as LGHDT and CDR2 as YNNKEL (reference sequence). CDR3 loop: CASSQDELVASGRGIETQYF. The CDR3, as DNA: TGTGCCAGCAGCCAAGATGAACTCGTGGCTAGCGGGAGGGGGATAGAGACCCAGTACTTC.

The genes are TRBV2 and TRBJ2-7; 7 bases line up with TRBD1. Germline trimming cut 3 bases from V and 7 bases from J; bases unmatched to any gene: 9. Germline assignment: CDR1 SNHLY and CDR2 FYNNEI. The CDR3 runs to 14 residues. CDR3: CASSERQGPFEQYF. In DNA form, the CDR3 reads TGTGCCAGCAGTGAGAGACAGGGACCCTTTGAGCAGTACTTC.

The chain couples TRBV19 to TRBJ2-7; 8 positions match TRBD2. The CDR3 sequence is 13 residues long. V lost 4 bases, J lost 5 bases, and 4 bases stayed unmatched. The V gene's germline CDR1 is LNHDA and CDR2 SQIVND (reference sequence). The CDR3 is CASSTGGPNEQYF. The CDR3 region has the DNA TGTGCCAGTAGTACGGGAGGGCCCAACGAGCAGTACTTC.

J is TRBJ2-1 and V is TRBV19; maybe TRBD1 (6 bases). V shed 6 bases and J shed 5 bases, with 26 bases lying between them. The CDR3 covers 18 residues. From germline, CDR1 is LNHDA and CDR2 SQIVND (reference sequence). This CDR3 reads CASRTQIQGPVENNEQFF. CDR3 nucleotide sequence: TGTGCCAGTAGAACCCAAATACAGGGTCCTGTAGAAAACAATGAGCAGTTCTTC.

Only a few counts were recorded for this clone. V gene TRBV5-1 combines with J gene TRBJ1-5, with unresolved D. The ends were cut back, 0 bases at V and 1 base at J, with 8 bases in the middle. This CDR3 spans 15 amino acids. Germline lookup yields CDR1 SGHRS and CDR2 YFSETQ. In DNA, the CDR3 is TGCGCCAGCAGCTTGGAGTCAGGAAGCAATCAGCCCCAGCATTTT. Translated, it gives CASSLESGSNQPQHF.

This sequence joins TRBV11-2 and TRBJ1-2, with a weak D call TRBD1 (6 bases). The V gene lost 0 bases and the J gene lost 4 bases, with 12 bases spanning the gap. The CDR3 length is 15 residues. CDR1 is SGHAT, CDR2 FQNNGV, per germline. CDR3 region: CASSLDRTGIYGYTF. CDR3 DNA sequence: TGTGCCAGCAGCTTAGATCGTACAGGGATCTATGGCTACACCTTC.

This chain connects TRBV30 to TRBJ1-2; 8 nucleotides line up with TRBD1. After removal of 0 bases from V and 4 bases from J, the junction contained 1 base not matched to a gene. Germline V gives CDR1 GTSNPN, CDR2 SVGIG (reference sequence). The CDR3 is 13 residues long. In DNA, the CDR3 is TGTGCCTGGAGTGTAGGGACAGGCTATGGCTACACCTTC. Its protein is CAWSVGTGYGYTF.

The chain employs TRBV18 and TRBJ2-7, with TRBD1 identical over 7 bases. Germline loops: CDR1 KGHSH, CDR2 LQKENI. V shed 3 bases, J shed 2 bases, and the junction held 7 bases outside the gene matches. CDR3 length: 15 residues. The CDR3 here is CASSPEGARAYEQYF. Written as DNA, the CDR3 is TGTGCCAGCTCACCCGAGGGGGCTAGAGCCTACGAGCAGTACTTC.

This sequence joins TRBV28 and TRBJ1-2; 8 bases map to TRBD1. CDR3 size: 14 residues. The germline CDR1 and CDR2 sequences are MDHEN and SYDVKM. Germline trimming cut 7 bases from V and 2 bases from J; bases unmatched to any gene: 6. CDR3 sequence: CASIPGQENYGYTF. DNA for the CDR3: TGTGCCAGCATCCCGGGACAGGAAAACTATGGCTACACCTTC.

The V gene is TRBV7-9, the J gene TRBJ1-1; tentative D call: TRBD1 (6 bases). The CDR3 is 14 residues long. Germline V gene lookup returns CDR1 SEHNR and CDR2 FQNEAQ (reference sequence). V was cut by 2 bases and J by 4 bases, with 11 bases left in between. The CDR3 nucleotides are TGTGCCAGCAGCTTAAATATAGGGGGCACTGAAGCTTTCTTT. Its translation is CASSLNIGGTEAFF.

The genes are TRBV10-3 and TRBJ1-4; D unresolved. With 11 bases removed from V and 7 bases from J, the gap between germline ends came to 14 bases. Germline values: CDR1 ENHRY, CDR2 SYGVKD. The CDR3 length is 12 residues. CDR3 nucleotides: TGTGCCGTCGGGGAGCAGAGTGAAAAACTGTTTTTT. Residues: CAVGEQSEKLFF.

This clone showed up just once. The J gene is TRBJ2-7, the V gene TRBV3-1 (or the pseudogene TRBV3-2); D is unresolved. The V end lost 4 bases, the J end lost 3 bases, and 10 bases lay between the germline ends. Germline CDR1 LGHDT, CDR2 YNNKEL (reference sequence). CDR3 size: 13 residues. CDR3 in DNA: TGTGCCAGCAGCCTTGAGCCCGACTACGAGCAGTACTTC. It is translated as CASSLEPDYEQYF.

The gene calls are TRBV28 and TRBJ1-1; maybe TRBD1 (5 bases). Germline V gives CDR1 MDHEN, CDR2 SYDVKM. Trimming cost V 5 bases and J 5 bases, with 15 bases left between them. This CDR3 is built from 14 residues. DNA of the CDR3: TGTGCCAGCAGTCAGACAGATCGGATGACTGAAGCTTTCTTT. Translation: CASSQTDRMTEAFF.

This chain joins TRBV11-1 and TRBJ1-1; D is possibly TRBD1 (6 bases). This CDR3 spans 15 amino acids. Germline V CDR1 and CDR2: SGHAT, FQDESV (reference sequence). V lost 5 bases and J 5 bases, leaving 18 bases between the germline ends. The CDR3 DNA follows: TGTGCCAGCAGCCGAGCCCGGGGGGGGCTGACTGAAGCTTTCTTT. Translation gives CASSRARGGLTEAFF.

The chain couples TRBV6-6 to TRBJ2-7; D may be TRBD2 (6 bases). V was clipped by 5 bases and J by 4 bases, with 18 bases between them. There are 15 residues in the CDR3. Per germline, CDR1 MNHNY and CDR2 SVGAGI (reference sequence). CDR3 coding DNA: TGTGCCAGCAGTGGCCCGGCGGAGGGGTTATACGAGCAGTACTTC. It is translated as CASSGPAEGLYEQYF.

The chain couples TRBV30 to TRBJ1-3, with 7 bases identical to TRBD1. This CDR3 region has 16 residues. The V and J ends lost 4 bases and 0 bases, in that order; junction bases with no gene match: 9. Germline lookup yields CDR1 GTSNPN and CDR2 SVGIG (reference sequence). The CDR3 DNA sequence: TGTGCCTGGACCCTTGCAGGGGGACGCTCTGGAAACACCATATATTTT. Protein product: CAWTLAGGRSGNTIYF.

The J gene is TRBJ2-1, the V gene TRBV5-6; weak D call: TRBD1 (6 bases). The CDR3 sequence is 16 residues long. With 6 bases removed from V and 0 bases from J, the gap between germline ends came to 16 bases. Germline lookup yields CDR1 SGHDT and CDR2 YYEEEE. Here the CDR3 DNA reads TGTGCCAGCAAAACCTCTTGGGACACCTCCTACAATGAGCAGTTCTTC. Protein product: CASKTSWDTSYNEQFF.

This clone was counted a few times. This chain uses TRBV6-5 with TRBJ1-2, with D tentatively TRBD1 (6 bases). Between the trimmed V and J ends, which lost 4 bases and 0 bases, there was a span of 12 bases. Germline V CDR1 and CDR2: MNHEY, SVGAGI. The length of the CDR3 is 15 residues. The DNA for the CDR3 is TGTGCCAGCAGTTTAAACAGGGCAGCTAACTATGGCTACACCTTC. Translating it yields CASSLNRAANYGYTF.

The chain carries TRBV13 and TRBJ1-1, with a weak D call TRBD1 (6 bases). This CDR3 is 14 amino acids long. Per the germline V gene, CDR1 is PRHDT and CDR2 is FYEKMQ (reference sequence). Trimming took off 5 bases at V and 3 bases at J, with 13 bases between the two ends. The CDR3 region is CASSTGGGDTEAFF. CDR3 in DNA: TGTGCCAGCAGCACCGGAGGGGGGGACACTGAAGCTTTCTTT.

This clone showed up just once. V is TRBV5-1 and J is TRBJ2-1, with TRBD2 matching over 8 bases. Germline CDR1 and CDR2: SGHRS and YFSETQ. The CDR3 totals 15 residues. The V segment lost 0 bases and the J segment 8 bases; nucleotides outside the gene matches: 7. CDR3 region: CASSLAGTRGDEQFF. DNA for the CDR3: TGCGCCAGCAGCTTGGCCGGGACTAGAGGCGATGAGCAGTTCTTC.

This chain joins TRBV30 and TRBJ1-2; a weak D match, TRBD1 (5 bases). Trimming stripped 3 bases from V and 6 bases from J, with 8 bases between. The germline CDR1 and CDR2 sequences are GTSNPN and SVGIG (reference sequence). CDR3 length: 11 residues. CDR3 loop: CAWRGGDGYTF. The CDR3 DNA is TGTGCCTGGAGGGGGGGGGATGGCTACACCTTC.

This clone has only one observation. The chain uses TRBV5-4 and TRBJ2-3; D is perhaps TRBD2 (5 bases). V was shortened by 2 bases and J by 3 bases, with 10 bases between the two germline ends. CDR1 is SGHNT and CDR2 is YYREEE in the germline V gene (reference sequence). The CDR3 spans 14 residues. The CDR3 reads CASSFLATTDTQYF. In DNA, the CDR3 is TGTGCCAGCAGCTTCCTAGCTACTACAGATACGCAGTATTTT.